This is a list of T cell receptor beta chains from one sample in a study of T cell responses to AZD1222 COVID-19 vaccine. Some clones are missing from TCRdb's copy, which holds only in-frame ones; the method was immunoSEQ multiplex PCR. The sample holds over 85,000 clones, approximately 85% seen once. The starting material was peripheral blood, obtained on day 0 of AZD1222 vaccination. Every receptor here comes from an adult in good health. CDR3s include the opening cysteine and the closing phenylalanine or tryptophan. The D gene is left open where the match is weak. Size is stated for part of the rows, as once, few or many counts, or as a class when the clone is expanded.

length	J	size	V	D	CDR3	DNA
15	TRBJ2-7	few	TRBV7-2	NA	CASSLSQGLAYEQYF	TGTGCCAGCAGCTTATCCCAGGGATTGGCCTACGAGCAGTACTTC
15	TRBJ1-6	NA	TRBV6-5	NA	CASSFEAPYNSPLHF	TGTGCCAGCAGTTTCGAGGCCCCCTATAATTCACCCCTCCACTTT
12	TRBJ2-7	NA	TRBV19	NA	CASAGVTYEQYF	TGTGCCAGTGCCGGTGTCACCTACGAGCAGTACTTC
12	TRBJ1-1	NA	TRBV19	NA	CATRVGDTEAFF	TGTGCCACCCGGGTGGGGGACACTGAAGCTTTCTTT
15	TRBJ2-2	once	TRBV12-5	NA	CASGLGTVNTGELFF	TGTGCTAGTGGTTTGGGGACAGTCAACACCGGGGAGCTGTTTTTT
16	TRBJ1-5	once	TRBV6-5	TRBD1	CASSSGTGAVNQPQHF	TGTGCCAGCAGTTCGGGTACAGGGGCCGTCAATCAGCCCCAGCATTTT
15	TRBJ2-2	NA	TRBV7-2	TRBD1	CASSPNRGSTGELFF	TGTGCCAGCAGCCCGAACAGGGGTTCCACCGGGGAGCTGTTTTTT
17	TRBJ1-3	NA	TRBV7-2	NA	CASSSPPSQVSGNTIYF	TGTGCCAGCAGCTCCCCCCCGTCCCAGGTCTCTGGAAACACCATATATTTT
17	TRBJ2-5	once	TRBV6-2/TRBV6-3	TRBD2	CASSYSSSLAVRETQYF	TGTGCCAGCAGTTACTCGAGTTCACTAGCGGTCCGGGAGACCCAGTACTTC
12	TRBJ2-7	NA	TRBV18	NA	CASSPNRDEQYF	TGTGCCAGCTCACCAAACAGAGACGAGCAGTACTTC
14	TRBJ1-3	NA	TRBV24-1	NA	CATSEGISGNTIYF	TGTGCCACCAGTGAGGGGATCTCTGGAAACACCATATATTTT
15	TRBJ1-1	NA	TRBV7-8	TRBD1	CASSPNRGRGTEAFF	TGTGCCAGCAGCCCCAACAGGGGGAGAGGGACTGAAGCTTTCTTT
14	TRBJ1-2	NA	TRBV5-1	TRBD1	CASRDRIANYGYTF	TGCGCCAGCAGGGACAGGATAGCTAACTATGGCTACACCTTC
15	TRBJ2-5	NA	TRBV5-1	TRBD2	CASSPGTSGGETQYF	TGCGCCAGCAGCCCGGGGACTAGCGGGGGAGAGACCCAGTACTTC
15	TRBJ1-1	NA	TRBV29-1	TRBD1	CSAEVRTGAGTEAFF	TGCAGCGCCGAGGTGAGGACAGGGGCCGGCACTGAAGCTTTCTTT
15	TRBJ2-3	NA	TRBV6-5	TRBD2	CASSYLGEGPDTQYF	TGTGCCAGCAGTTACCTGGGGGAGGGCCCAGATACGCAGTATTTT
14	TRBJ1-5	NA	TRBV10-3	NA	CAISERGNREPQHF	TGTGCCATCAGTGAGCGTGGCAATCGGGAGCCCCAGCATTTT
12	TRBJ1-6	NA	TRBV27	NA	CASSLRLSPLHF	TGTGCCAGCAGTCTGAGATTATCCCCCCTCCACTTT
14	TRBJ2-7	NA	TRBV6-6	NA	CASSFPGGSYEQYF	TGTGCCAGCAGTTTTCCTGGCGGCTCCTACGAGCAGTACTTC
10	TRBJ1-1	NA	TRBV29-1	NA	CSEGQNEAFF	TGCAGCGAAGGACAGAATGAAGCTTTCTTT
15	TRBJ2-3	NA	TRBV16	TRBD2	CASSQSRAGGRTQYF	TGTGCCAGCAGCCAATCTCGAGCGGGGGGGCGTACGCAGTATTTT
13	TRBJ2-7	NA	TRBV5-1	NA	CASSLGRAYEQYF	TGCGCCAGCAGCTTGGGGCGGGCCTACGAGCAGTACTTC
15	TRBJ2-3	NA	TRBV27	TRBD2	CASIPSGPRTDTQYF	TGTGCCAGCATACCTAGCGGGCCTCGCACAGATACGCAGTATTTT
14	TRBJ2-7	NA	TRBV28	NA	CASSLPVLAYEQYF	TGTGCCAGCAGTTTACCAGTCCTCGCCTACGAGCAGTACTTC
14	TRBJ2-1	NA	TRBV11-1	NA	CASSLRGNYNEQFF	TGTGCCAGCAGCTTACGCGGGAATTACAATGAGCAGTTCTTC
13	TRBJ2-2	NA	TRBV6-2/TRBV6-3	NA	CASSYSRGGELFF	TGTGCCAGCAGTTACTCACGGGGTGGGGAGCTGTTTTTT
11	TRBJ2-5	NA	TRBV20-1	NA	CSVVGQETQYF	TGCAGTGTCGTTGGTCAAGAGACCCAGTACTTC
15	TRBJ1-3	NA	TRBV19	NA	CASSTRQGPGNTIYF	TGTGCCAGTAGTACCCGACAAGGGCCTGGAAACACCATATATTTT
11	TRBJ1-5	NA	TRBV20-1	NA	CSASRDQPQHF	TGCAGTGCTAGTCGGGATCAGCCCCAGCATTTT
15	TRBJ2-3	NA	TRBV6-5	TRBD1	CASSAVQGARYTQYF	TGTGCCAGCAGCGCGGTTCAGGGGGCTAGGTATACGCAGTATTTT
12	TRBJ1-5	NA	TRBV28	NA	CASDRLNQPQHF	TGTGCCAGCGACAGGCTCAATCAGCCCCAGCATTTT
15	TRBJ1-5	NA	TRBV7-3	NA	CASSLLGLPYQPQHF	TGTGCCAGCAGCTTATTGGGACTGCCTTATCAGCCCCAGCATTTT
17	TRBJ2-5	NA	TRBV7-9	NA	CASSLAEGQGRLKTQYF	TGTGCCAGCAGCTTAGCCGAGGGGCAGGGGAGGTTAAAGACCCAGTACTTC
16	TRBJ2-1	NA	TRBV28	NA	CASTSIGSSSYNEQFF	TGTGCCAGCACCTCAATCGGGTCTAGCTCCTACAATGAGCAGTTCTTC
15	TRBJ1-6	NA	TRBV28	NA	CASGEELGVYSPLHF	TGTGCCAGCGGGGAGGAGTTAGGGGTGTATTCACCCCTCCACTTT
13	TRBJ2-7	few	TRBV27	NA	CASSLGRTYEQYF	TGTGCCAGCAGTTTGGGTCGGACTTATGAGCAGTACTTC
15	TRBJ2-7	NA	TRBV6-6	TRBD1	CASRYGTGDPGEQYF	TGTGCCAGCAGATACGGGACAGGGGACCCTGGCGAGCAGTACTTC
15	TRBJ1-4	NA	TRBV2	TRBD1	CASRPQGVTNEKLFF	TGTGCCAGCAGGCCTCAGGGGGTAACTAATGAAAAACTGTTTTTT
15	TRBJ2-7	NA	TRBV27	TRBD2	CASSLKSGGTYEQYF	TGTGCCAGCAGTTTGAAAAGCGGGGGGACCTACGAGCAGTACTTC
14	TRBJ1-3	NA	TRBV3-1/TRBV3-2	TRBD1	CASSAGQGRNTIYF	TGTGCCAGCAGCGCGGGACAGGGGCGAAACACCATATATTTT